Listed below are T cell receptor beta chains from one sample, sequenced in a study of blood T cell repertoires in COVID-19. Repertoires were generated with immunoSEQ multiplex PCR, while TCRdb's copy carries only in-frame clones and drops some. The sample records about 480,000 clones, roughly nine tenths being singletons. The specimen sequenced was peripheral blood. These receptors were collected from a man aged 18-30 years with COVID-19, enrolled during active disease. The CDR3 runs from the conserved cysteine through the conserved F or W. Each record gives: V gene, clone size, D gene, J gene, CDR3 protein, CDR3 DNA. The D gene is left open where the match is weak. Only some rows state a clone size, as once, few, many or a class for expanded clones.

TRBV7-8	-	TRBD1	TRBJ1-1	CASSSSGTVNTEAFF	TGTGCCAGCAGCTCCTCCGGGACAGTGAACACTGAAGCTTTCTTT
TRBV7-9	few	-	TRBJ1-6	CASSPRWRDHSPLHF	TGTGCCAGCAGCCCCCGTTGGAGGGACCATTCACCCCTCCACTTT
TRBV7-7	once	TRBD2	TRBJ2-7	CASSRGLGDYEQYF	TGTGCCAGCAGCCGCGGACTAGGGGACTACGAGCAGTACTTC
TRBV6-4	-	TRBD2	TRBJ2-6	CASSDSTGAGGTGANVLTF	TGTGCCAGCAGTGACTCGACAGGCGCGGGGGGTACTGGGGCCAACGTCCTGACTTTC
TRBV19	-	-	TRBJ1-5	CASSTQGAYQPQHF	TGTGCCAGTAGTACCCAGGGTGCATATCAGCCCCAGCATTTT
TRBV5-1	once	TRBD2	TRBJ2-5	CASSDLAGGLETQYF	TGCGCCAGCAGCGACCTAGCGGGGGGGCTGGAGACCCAGTACTTC
TRBV5-6	-	-	TRBJ1-2	CASTLGGIHGYTF	TGTGCCAGCACCCTCGGGGGAATCCATGGCTACACCTTC
TRBV11-1	-	-	TRBJ1-1	CASSLVTENTEAFF	TGTGCCAGCAGCTTAGTAACAGAGAACACTGAAGCTTTCTTT
TRBV27	-	-	TRBJ2-7	CASSPPLGAPNYEQYF	TGTGCCAGCAGTCCCCCCTTGGGGGCCCCGAACTACGAGCAGTACTTC
TRBV7-9	-	TRBD1	TRBJ2-7	CASSHRGKDEQYF	TGTGCCAGCAGCCACAGGGGGAAGGACGAGCAGTACTTC
TRBV5-1	-	-	TRBJ2-2	CASSPGQYLRVVPTGELFF	TGCGCCAGCAGCCCTGGACAGTATTTGCGGGTAGTCCCCACCGGGGAGCTGTTTTTT
TRBV4-2	once	-	TRBJ2-5	CASSQEGVETQYF	TGTGCCAGCAGCCAAGAAGGGGTTGAGACCCAGTACTTC
TRBV18	-	TRBD2	TRBJ2-3	CASSPASGGAGTDTQYF	TGTGCCAGCTCACCGGCTAGCGGGGGGGCCGGCACAGATACGCAGTATTTT
TRBV6-5	-	TRBD2	TRBJ2-3	CASSYGRGGRDTQYF	TGTGCCAGCAGTTACGGGCGGGGGGGCCGCGATACGCAGTATTTT
TRBV27	-	-	TRBJ2-4	CASSLSGADTYIQYF	TGTGCCAGCAGTTTATCGGGGGCAGATACCTACATTCAGTACTTC
TRBV30	-	TRBD1	TRBJ1-6	CAWSGTDNSPLHF	TGTGCCTGGTCAGGGACAGACAATTCACCCCTCCACTTT
TRBV5-6	-	TRBD1	TRBJ1-5	CASSMDRGHNQPQHF	TGTGCCAGCAGCATGGACAGGGGGCACAATCAGCCCCAGCATTTT
TRBV15	-	-	TRBJ1-5	CATSRDPWAERQPQHF	TGTGCCACCAGCAGAGATCCGTGGGCAGAGCGGCAGCCCCAGCATTTT
TRBV14	-	TRBD1	TRBJ2-1	CASSQVSTSGQKFF	TGTGCCAGCAGCCAAGTCTCCACGTCGGGACAGAAGTTCTTC
TRBV11-2	-	-	TRBJ2-7	CASSLGGFYEQYF	TGTGCCAGCAGCTTAGGCGGCTTTTACGAGCAGTACTTC
TRBV30	once	-	TRBJ1-3	CAWEGQFSGNTIYF	TGTGCCTGGGAGGGACAATTCTCTGGAAACACCATATATTTT
TRBV6-2/TRBV6-3	-	-	TRBJ2-1	CASSYVLGGNEQFF	TGTGCCAGCAGTTATGTCCTAGGGGGCAATGAGCAGTTCTTC
TRBV10-3	-	TRBD2	TRBJ2-1	CAISESSGRAMNEQFF	TGTGCCATCAGTGAGTCAAGCGGGAGGGCAATGAATGAGCAGTTCTTC
TRBV21-1	-	-	TRBJ2-5	CASSKGGQGGETQYF	TGTGCCAGCAGCAAAGGCGGCCAGGGGGGAGAGACCCAGTACTTC
TRBV5-1	-	-	TRBJ1-5	CASSLSGRGSNQPQHF	TGCGCCAGCAGCTTGAGTGGCCGAGGGAGCAATCAGCCCCAGCATTTT
TRBV4-1	once	-	TRBJ2-5	CASSQAYGTQYF	TGCGCCAGCAGCCAAGCGTACGGGACCCAGTACTTC
TRBV12-3/TRBV12-4	-	-	TRBJ2-7	CATQFAPLYEQYF	TGTGCCACCCAGTTTGCCCCTCTCTACGAGCAGTACTTC
TRBV7-9	few	-	TRBJ1-2	CASSSQSSYGYTF	TGTGCCAGCAGCTCACAGAGTTCCTATGGCTACACCTTC
TRBV29-1	-	-	TRBJ2-3	CSVEGFSDTQYF	TGCAGCGTTGAAGGTTTCTCGGATACGCAGTATTTT
TRBV13	-	-	TRBJ2-3	CASSSKGGGWSDTQYF	TGTGCCAGCAGCTCAAAAGGTGGAGGGTGGTCAGATACGCAGTATTTT
TRBV20-1	-	-	TRBJ1-1	CSARDSTEAFF	TGCAGTGCTAGAGATAGCACTGAAGCTTTCTTT
TRBV4-2	-	-	TRBJ2-5	CASSDQRVQETQYF	TGTGCCAGCAGCGATCAGCGGGTCCAAGAGACCCAGTACTTC
TRBV7-9	once	-	TRBJ2-2	CASSLGHFETGELFF	TGTGCCAGCAGCTTAGGACACTTTGAGACCGGGGAGCTGTTTTTT
TRBV7-9	-	-	TRBJ2-7	CASSLPGVSYEQYF	TGTGCCAGCAGCTTACCGGGGGTTTCCTACGAGCAGTACTTC
TRBV13	-	TRBD2	TRBJ2-3	CASSRSGPAVDTQYF	TGTGCCAGCAGCCGTAGCGGGCCTGCCGTAGATACGCAGTATTTT
TRBV5-4	-	TRBD1	TRBJ1-2	CASSSGQVYGYTF	TGTGCCAGCAGCTCGGGACAGGTCTATGGCTACACCTTC
TRBV7-9	-	-	TRBJ2-5	CASSSRLLVETQYF	TGTGCCAGCAGCTCCCGCCTGCTAGTGGAGACCCAGTACTTC
TRBV7-9	-	TRBD1	TRBJ1-6	CASSLGTGESPLHF	TGTGCCAGCAGCTTAGGGACAGGGGAATCACCCCTCCACTTT
TRBV29-1	-	-	TRBJ1-6	CSVATGLDSPLHF	TGCAGCGTTGCTACAGGCCTAGATTCACCCCTCCACTTT
TRBV2	few	TRBD2	TRBJ2-7	CASQHRMGLAGGEQYF	TGTGCCAGCCAACACCGGATGGGACTAGCGGGAGGAGAGCAGTACTTC
TRBV7-9	once	-	TRBJ1-2	CASSRDRTNGYTF	TGTGCCAGCAGTCGCGACAGAACAAATGGCTACACCTTC
TRBV10-3	-	TRBD1	TRBJ2-7	CAISDNRGEQYF	TGTGCCATCAGCGATAACAGGGGCGAGCAGTACTTC
TRBV10-2	-	-	TRBJ1-5	CASSEMRGNQPQHF	TGCGCCAGCAGTGAGATGAGGGGCAATCAGCCCCAGCATTTT
TRBV6-2/TRBV6-3	-	-	TRBJ1-1	CASSYRRSMNTEAFF	TGTGCCAGCAGTTACCGGAGAAGCATGAACACTGAAGCTTTCTTT
TRBV5-4	-	-	TRBJ2-1	CASSQLQGHNEQFF	TGTGCCAGCAGCCAACTCCAGGGCCACAATGAGCAGTTCTTC
TRBV28	-	TRBD2	TRBJ2-1	CASTTPSAGAYNEQFF	TGTGCCAGCACAACTCCCTCCGCGGGAGCCTACAATGAGCAGTTCTTC
TRBV6-5	-	TRBD2	TRBJ2-1	CASSYQPGGGGEQFF	TGTGCCAGCAGTTACCAACCCGGGGGGGGCGGTGAGCAGTTCTTC
TRBV4-2	-	-	TRBJ1-1	CASSQVLGDEAFF	TGTGCCAGCAGCCAAGTCCTAGGGGATGAAGCTTTCTTT
TRBV19	few	-	TRBJ2-7	CASSAAQGVSYEQYF	TGTGCCAGTAGTGCGGCACAGGGAGTTAGCTACGAGCAGTACTTC
TRBV6-5	-	TRBD2	TRBJ2-3	CASSYGAGGPPDTQYF	TGTGCCAGCAGTTACGGGGCGGGAGGGCCCCCAGATACGCAGTATTTT
TRBV19	-	-	TRBJ1-2	CASRKEGVGGYTF	TGTGCCAGTAGGAAGGAGGGAGTGGGTGGCTACACCTTC
TRBV12-3/TRBV12-4	-	-	TRBJ2-3	CATKGLLGDTQYF	TGTGCCACGAAGGGGTTGTTAGGAGATACGCAGTATTTT
TRBV27	-	TRBD2	TRBJ2-7	CASSERNSGMSYEQYF	TGTGCCAGCAGTGAGCGGAATAGCGGGATGTCCTACGAGCAGTACTTC